Listed below are T cell receptor beta chains from one sample, sequenced in a study of Ad26.COV2.S vaccination and SARS-CoV-2 variants. Only in-frame clones appear in the TCRdb table, and some are missing; sequencing was by immunoSEQ multiplex PCR. The table records around 300,000 clones, 65% to 90% of them present only once. This sample comprised peripheral blood, obtained in a trial of Ad26.COV2.S vaccine versus placebo. The receptor set was obtained from a person between 18 and 65 years old who received the Ad26.COV2.S COVID-19 vaccine or a placebo. Each CDR3 is given with its conserved first and last residue. The D gene is left open where the match is weak. Some rows mark clone size as missing; the rest say once, few, many or name a class of expanded clone.

clone size,V gene,J gene,D gene,CDR3 protein,CDR3 DNA
once,TRBV19,TRBJ1-5,NA,CASGGAFNQPQHF,TGTGCCAGTGGGGGGGCCTTCAATCAGCCCCAGCATTTT
NA,TRBV3-1/TRBV3-2,TRBJ1-5,NA,CASSHMPGGDSNQPQHF,TGTGCCAGCAGCCATATGCCGGGCGGGGATAGCAATCAGCCCCAGCATTTT
once,TRBV27,TRBJ2-7,TRBD2,CASSLSRTLAGGLYEQYF,TGTGCCAGCAGTTTATCTCGCACTCTAGCGGGGGGACTCTACGAGCAGTACTTC
once,TRBV5-1,TRBJ2-3,NA,CASSRGGPTDTQYF,TGCGCCAGCAGCCGCGGGGGCCCCACAGATACGCAGTATTTT
NA,TRBV4-1,TRBJ2-3,TRBD2,CASSQAGTGRAVDTQYF,TGCGCCAGCAGCCAAGCGGGGACCGGGAGGGCTGTAGATACGCAGTATTTT
NA,TRBV4-3,TRBJ2-1,TRBD2,CASSPRTSGGGSYNEQFF,TGCGCCAGCAGCCCCCGGACTAGCGGGGGAGGCTCCTACAATGAGCAGTTCTTC
NA,TRBV5-1,TRBJ2-1,TRBD1,CASSYGDRGPEQFF,TGCGCCAGCAGCTACGGGGACAGGGGGCCTGAGCAGTTCTTC
NA,TRBV15,TRBJ2-4,NA,CATSRDRWDPENIQYF,TGTGCCACCAGCAGAGATCGATGGGACCCCGAAAACATTCAGTACTTC
once,TRBV9,TRBJ2-7,NA,CASSAEQGTGTYEQYF,TGTGCCAGCAGCGCAGAACAGGGCACAGGCACCTACGAGCAGTACTTC
NA,TRBV5-1,TRBJ1-5,NA,CASSLDGGYQPQHF,TGCGCCAGCAGCTTGGACGGGGGATATCAGCCCCAGCATTTT
once,TRBV18,TRBJ1-4,NA,CASSRGRNEKLFF,TGTGCCAGCTCAAGGGGCCGAAATGAAAAACTGTTTTTT
NA,TRBV7-2,TRBJ2-4,TRBD2,CASSPGLAGGPKNIQYF,TGTGCCAGCAGCCCAGGACTAGCGGGAGGTCCCAAAAACATTCAGTACTTC
NA,TRBV24-1,TRBJ1-5,TRBD1,CATSDSGTGFNQPQHF,TGTGCCACCAGTGATTCGGGGACAGGGTTCAATCAGCCCCAGCATTTT
NA,TRBV6-5,TRBJ2-2,NA,CASSRTATAGELFF,TGTGCCAGCAGCAGGACAGCCACAGCCGGGGAGCTGTTTTTT
NA,TRBV5-1,TRBJ2-2,NA,CASSPRPNTGELFF,TGCGCCAGCAGCCCCAGACCGAACACCGGGGAGCTGTTTTTT
NA,TRBV7-9,TRBJ2-7,NA,CASSLAYNSPQYF,TGTGCCAGCAGCTTAGCGTATAACAGCCCACAGTACTTC
NA,TRBV12-5,TRBJ1-2,TRBD1,CASGLGSQGEGYTF,TGTGCTAGTGGTTTGGGCTCCCAGGGGGAAGGCTACACCTTC
NA,TRBV19,TRBJ2-1,TRBD2,CASATSGGYNEQFF,TGTGCCAGTGCGACTAGCGGGGGGTACAATGAGCAGTTCTTC
NA,TRBV7-2,TRBJ2-5,TRBD1,CASSLTGTGPRSTQYF,TGTGCCAGCAGCCTAACCGGGACAGGGCCCAGGAGTACCCAGTACTTC
NA,TRBV3-1/TRBV3-2,TRBJ2-6,NA,CASSQRRALRGANVLTF,TGTGCCAGCAGCCAAAGAAGGGCCCTTCGAGGGGCCAACGTCCTGACTTTC
NA,TRBV28,TRBJ2-1,TRBD2,CASSLFTSGAESYNEQFF,TGTGCCAGCAGTTTATTCACTAGCGGGGCGGAATCCTACAATGAGCAGTTCTTC